A selection of T cell receptor beta chains follows, all from one sample in a study of response to subunit inactivated influenza vaccine. TCRdb ran MiXCR on the RT-PCR reads and lists one entry per CDR3 protein. Seen here are approximately 700,000 distinct CDR3 sequences, roughly 14% observed once, and the top ten hold 5.5% to 7%. This material consisted of PBMCs from blood, taken 14 to 15 days before vaccination. The receptors come from a man in his fifties or sixties who received an inactivated influenza vaccine. CDR3s include the opening cysteine and the closing phenylalanine or tryptophan. A D gene is named only where the DNA matches it firmly. Size is stated for part of the rows, as once, few or many counts, or as a class when the clone is expanded.

D	J	V	size	DNA	CDR3
-	TRBJ2-7	TRBV6-1	few	TGTGCCAGTTATGGGAGCGGGACAGCCTCCTACGAGCAGTACTTC	CASYGSGTASYEQYF
TRBD1	TRBJ2-7	TRBV7-6	few	TGTGCCAGCAGCTGGGACAGGGATAATTACGAGCAGTACTTC	CASSWDRDNYEQYF
TRBD2	TRBJ2-7	TRBV28	few	TGTGCCAGCAGTCTACCGGGACTAGGAATCGCGGGCGGCTACGAGCAGTACTTC	CASSLPGLGIAGGYEQYF
-	TRBJ2-6	TRBV20-1	-	TGCAGTGCTAGAGTAAGGGCGCCTGGTTCTGGGGCCAACGTCCTGACTTTC	CSARVRAPGSGANVLTF
-	TRBJ2-3	TRBV19	-	TGTGCCAGTAGTATACCGGGGGAACCTAGCACAGATACGCAGTATTTT	CASSIPGEPSTDTQYF
-	TRBJ2-7	TRBV7-9	-	TGTGCCAGCAGCTTATTTCCCGGGACATTAGCCTACGAGCAGTACTTC	CASSLFPGTLAYEQYF
-	TRBJ2-5	TRBV7-2	many	TGTGCCAGCAGCTTTAGTCTCGGGGAGACCCAGTACTTC	CASSFSLGETQYF
-	TRBJ2-4	TRBV6-2/TRBV6-3	-	TGTGCCAGCAGTTACTCGGAATGGAGAAACATTCAGTACTTC	CASSYSEWRNIQYF
TRBD1	TRBJ1-2	TRBV28	many	TGTGCCAGCAGGCGAACAGGGGCAAACTATGGCTACACCTTC	CASRRTGANYGYTF
TRBD1	TRBJ1-4	TRBV28	few	TGTGCCACCACAACAGGGGCGTCCGAAAAACTGTTTTTT	CATTTGASEKLFF
TRBD1	TRBJ2-7	TRBV5-1	few	TGCGCCAGCAGCTTGGTGGGGACAGGTAACTACGAGCAGTACTTC	CASSLVGTGNYEQYF
-	TRBJ1-2	TRBV2	few	TGTGCCAGCAGTGAAGCTTCCGCGGGTGGCTACACCTTC	CASSEASAGGYTF
-	TRBJ2-3	TRBV5-1	-	TGCGCCAGCAGCATGAACGACTTCCAGCATACGCAGTATTTT	CASSMNDFQHTQYF
TRBD1	TRBJ2-7	TRBV28	-	TGTGCCAGCAGTCCGGGACAGGCACTTTACGAGCAGTACTTC	CASSPGQALYEQYF
-	TRBJ2-3	TRBV7-9	few	TGTGCCAGCAGCCGGACCGACAACACAGATACGCAGTATTTT	CASSRTDNTDTQYF
-	TRBJ2-5	TRBV29-1	few	TGCAGCGTGACCGGGCCACTCCAAGAGACCCAGTACTTC	CSVTGPLQETQYF
-	TRBJ2-4	TRBV5-1	-	TGCGCCAGCCGGGACGGCAAAAACATTCAGTACTTC	CASRDGKNIQYF
TRBD1	TRBJ2-2	TRBV19	few	TGTGCCAGTACCCTCCGGGACAGCTCCACCGGGGAGCTGTTTTTT	CASTLRDSSTGELFF
TRBD1	TRBJ2-7	TRBV12-3/TRBV12-4	-	TGTGCCAGCAGTTGGGGACAGGCCAGAGGCGATCAGTACTTC	CASSWGQARGDQYF
-	TRBJ2-1	TRBV20-1	many	TGCAGTGCTAGAGGGTTTCCGGGGAGTCCGAGGGATGAGCAGTTCTTC	CSARGFPGSPRDEQFF
TRBD2	TRBJ2-7	TRBV15	many	TGTGCCACCAGCAGAGATCCCCCTTGGATAGCGGGAACGTCGAACAAGCAGTACTTC	CATSRDPPWIAGTSNKQYF
TRBD2	TRBJ2-5	TRBV11-1	-	TGTGCCAGCAGCCATAGCGGGAGGGCCGGGAAGACCCAGTACTTC	CASSHSGRAGKTQYF
-	TRBJ2-1	TRBV11-1	few	TGTGCCAGCAGCTTAGCGGGGACGGACTTCAATGAGCAGTTCTTC	CASSLAGTDFNEQFF
TRBD1	TRBJ2-7	TRBV9	-	TGTGCCAGCAGCGCATTACCGGGACAGGGCGACGAGCAGTACTTC	CASSALPGQGDEQYF
TRBD2	TRBJ2-3	TRBV27	-	TGTGCCAGCAGACGACGAGGACTAGCGAGTAGCACAGATACGCAGTATTTT	CASRRRGLASSTDTQYF
-	TRBJ1-5	TRBV6-5	few	TGTGCCAGCAGTTGCTCGATTGGGGCGGGAAGTGGCAATCAGCCCCAGCATTTT	CASSCSIGAGSGNQPQHF
-	TRBJ1-5	TRBV2	few	TGTGCCAGCAGTGCACGGGCGGGCAATCAGCCCCAGCATTTT	CASSARAGNQPQHF
-	TRBJ2-1	TRBV13	-	TGTGCCAGCGGCCCCGGGCCTAGCCTCTACAATGAGCAGTTCTTC	CASGPGPSLYNEQFF
-	TRBJ1-3	TRBV5-6	many	TGTGCCAGCAGCTCCAACCTGGGGAGGCCATCTGGAAACACCATATATTTT	CASSSNLGRPSGNTIYF
TRBD1	TRBJ2-1	TRBV5-1	few	TGCGCCAGCAGCTTAGCTAACACAGGGGGGAATGAGCAGTTCTTC	CASSLANTGGNEQFF
TRBD2	TRBJ2-5	TRBV10-3	-	TGTGCCATCAGCTATGGGACTGAGCGGGGGGAGACCCAGTACTTC	CAISYGTERGETQYF
-	TRBJ2-1	TRBV10-3	few	TGTGCCATCAGTGAGTCTGTTGAGCAGTTCTTC	CAISESVEQFF
-	TRBJ1-1	TRBV12-3/TRBV12-4	many	TGTGCCAGCAGCCCCGCGGGACACATGAACACTGAAGCTTTCTTT	CASSPAGHMNTEAFF
-	TRBJ2-1	TRBV4-3	many	TGCGCCAGCAGCCAAGGTCATTCGGGGCTTTCCTACAATGAGCAGTTCTTC	CASSQGHSGLSYNEQFF
TRBD1	TRBJ1-1	TRBV9	few	TGTGCCAGCAGCACACTCAGGGGGGGGACTGAAGCTTTCTTT	CASSTLRGGTEAFF
TRBD2	TRBJ2-2	TRBV5-1	few	TGCGCCAGCAGCTGGACTAGCGGGGGACCTTCGAACACCGGGGAGCTGTTTTTT	CASSWTSGGPSNTGELFF
-	TRBJ2-2	TRBV9	few	TGTGCCAGCAGCGTGCCCGGATCAGGCACCGGGGAGCTGTTTTTT	CASSVPGSGTGELFF
-	TRBJ2-5	TRBV12-3/TRBV12-4	-	TGTGCCAGCAGCTCCACAGCGGGCCTAGGGGTAGGGACCCAGTACTTC	CASSSTAGLGVGTQYF
-	TRBJ2-3	TRBV5-4	-	TGTGCCAGCAGCTCCGGACCACAAACTACGCAGTATTTT	CASSSGPQTTQYF
-	TRBJ2-3	TRBV11-3	few	TGTGCCAGCAGCGCGGGGACCTCTCCTACGCAGTATTTT	CASSAGTSPTQYF
TRBD2	TRBJ2-7	TRBV20-1	few	TGCAGTGCCATTAGCGGGAGGGCCTTGTACGAGCAGTACTTC	CSAISGRALYEQYF
-	TRBJ2-1	TRBV7-2	many	TGTGCCAGCAGCCGTAGCCCTTTTAGGAATGAGCAGTTCTTC	CASSRSPFRNEQFF
TRBD1	TRBJ2-5	TRBV29-1	-	TGCAGCGGTCAGCCAGCACAGGGGACGGAGACCCAGTACTTC	CSGQPAQGTETQYF
TRBD2	TRBJ2-1	TRBV6-2/TRBV6-3	-	TGTGCCAGCAGTTACCGGCGGGGGGCCTACAATGAGCAGTTCTTC	CASSYRRGAYNEQFF
TRBD2	TRBJ2-3	TRBV6-2/TRBV6-3	few	TGTGCCAGCACTTTAGCGGGAGGGCCCGCAGATACGCAGTATTTT	CASTLAGGPADTQYF
-	TRBJ1-2	TRBV12-3/TRBV12-4	many	TGTGCCAGTAGTTTGACAGTCTATGGCTACACCTTC	CASSLTVYGYTF
TRBD2	TRBJ2-2	TRBV7-2	-	TGTGCCAGCAGCTTCCGGGGACTAGCGGGTACCACCGGGGAGCTGTTTTTT	CASSFRGLAGTTGELFF
TRBD2	TRBJ2-5	TRBV14	few	TGTGCCAGCAGCCACTTCGAGAGCGGGGGAAGAGAGACCCAGTACTTC	CASSHFESGGRETQYF
-	TRBJ1-1	TRBV28	-	TGTGCCAGCAATCCAGGGGCGGACACTGAAGCTTTCTTT	CASNPGADTEAFF
-	TRBJ2-2	TRBV2	-	TGTGCCAGCGCAGTGGACGCATTTAACACCGGGGAGCTGTTTTTT	CASAVDAFNTGELFF
-	TRBJ2-1	TRBV14	-	TGTGCCAGCAGCCCGCCGAGGGGCAGGGGCGGAAATGAGCAGTTCTTC	CASSPPRGRGGNEQFF
-	TRBJ2-7	TRBV2	-	TGTGCCACTGACTCCTCCTACGAGCAGTACTTC	CATDSSYEQYF
-	TRBJ1-1	TRBV5-1	many	TGCGCCAGCAGCTTCCAGGTGAACACTGAAGCTTTCTTT	CASSFQVNTEAFF
-	TRBJ2-7	TRBV30	once	TGTGCCTGGATGGAACAGGGCATCTATCTGTACGAGCAGTACTTC	CAWMEQGIYLYEQYF
-	TRBJ2-7	TRBV4-1	-	TGCGCCAGCAGCCAAGACGAAGCCTACGAGCAGTACTTC	CASSQDEAYEQYF
TRBD1	TRBJ1-2	TRBV7-2	-	TGTGCCAGCAGCTCGACAGGGGTTGGAGACTATGGCTACACCTTC	CASSSTGVGDYGYTF
TRBD1	TRBJ2-3	TRBV18	-	TGTGCCAGCTCAAGAATAGTAGGACAGGGGACAGATACGCAGTATTTT	CASSRIVGQGTDTQYF